These 5 T cell receptor beta chains came from one sample sequenced in a study of blood T cell repertoires in COVID-19. TCRdb's copy holds only in-frame clones and misses some; the assay was immunoSEQ multiplex PCR. Of 57,000 or so clones in the sample, about three quarters are singletons; the top ten hold about 20%. The material sequenced was peripheral blood. These receptors were taken from a man in his fifties with active or convalescent COVID-19.

The genes are TRBV27 and TRBJ2-7; 10 bases are shared with TRBD1. With V trimmed by 6 bases and J by 2 bases, 16 bases remained unmatched. This CDR3 comprises 18 residues. Germline values: CDR1 MNHEY, CDR2 SMNVEV (reference sequence). CDR3 in DNA: TGTGCCAGCAGCCCCCTCTTTGTGTTTGGACAGGGGGCCTACGAGCAGTACTTC. Protein sequence: CASSPLFVFGQGAYEQYF.

This clone was seen more than once but under ten times. V gene TRBV4-1 combines with J gene TRBJ1-2; TRBD1 aligns across 7 bases. Germline V gives CDR1 MGHRA, CDR2 YSYEKL. With V trimmed by 1 base and J by 4 bases, 12 bases remained unmatched. The length of the CDR3 is 17 residues. The CDR3, as DNA: TGCGCCAGCAGCCAAGTCGCTGTCGGACAGGCGTCCTATGGCTACACCTTC. Translation gives CASSQVAVGQASYGYTF.

The chain links TRBV7-3 to TRBJ2-7, with 8 positions matching TRBD2. The junction had 5 bases not matched to a gene; V was cut back by 5 bases and J by 2 bases. There are 14 residues in the CDR3. Germline V gene data show CDR1 as SGHTA and CDR2 as FQGTGA. The CDR3 sequence is CASSTGRGPYEQYF. As DNA, the CDR3 is TGTGCCAGCAGCACCGGGAGGGGTCCCTACGAGCAGTACTTC. Supplemented by reference TRBV7-3 and TRBJ2-7, the full variable domain reads GAGVSQTPSNKVTEKGKYVELRCDPISGHTALYWYRQSLGQGPEFLIYFQGTGAADDSGLPNDRFFAVRPEGSVSTLKIQRTERGDSAVYLCASSTGRGPYEQYFGPGTRLTVT.

By sample fraction, this clone is medium-sized. The chain has TRBV4-1 and TRBJ2-1; TRBD2 matches 9 bases. Germline V gene lookup returns CDR1 MGHRA and CDR2 YSYEKL. The CDR3 has 15 residues. J lost 4 bases, V lost 4 bases, and 5 bases had no gene match. As DNA, the CDR3 is TGCGCCAGCAGCCGGCGGGAGGGCCAGTACAATGAGCAGTTCTTC. Amino acid sequence: CASSRREGQYNEQFF.

This chain joins TRBV19 and TRBJ1-5, with TRBD1 matching 8 bases. CDR3 size: 16 residues. V lost 6 bases to trimming and J lost 3 bases; unmatched junction nucleotides: 10. Per germline, CDR1 LNHDA and CDR2 SQIVND (reference sequence). The CDR3 loop reads CASRSTGGMVNQPQHF. The CDR3 DNA is TGTGCCAGTAGATCTACAGGGGGTATGGTCAATCAGCCCCAGCATTTT. The entire variable domain, with the rest obtained from reference TRBV19 and TRBJ1-5, is as follows: DGGITQSPKYLFRKEGQNVTLSCEQNLNHDAMYWYRQDPGQGLRLIYYSQIVNDFQKGDIAEGYSVSREKKESFPLTVTSAQKNPTAFYLCASRSTGGMVNQPQHFGDGTRLSIL.